The clone carrying this T cell receptor beta chain was seen ten or more times. TCRdb passed the 5' RACE reads through MiXCR, listing each CDR3 protein once. This sample has 200,000 to 250,000 distinct CDR3 sequences, with roughly 7.2% found just once. This record comes from a study of T cells after yellow fever vaccination. V gave up 5 bases and J gave up 0 bases; unmatched junction bases: 6. CDR3 size: 18 residues. The receptor was isolated from a young man who received the YFV17D yellow fever vaccine. The source material was CD4+ T cells sorted from PBMCs, sampled 15 days after the yellow fever booster vaccination. V gene TRBV12-3 or TRBV12-4 combines with J gene TRBJ2-4; TRBD2 matches 14 bases. CDR3 in DNA: TGTGCCAGCAGTCCCGGGACTAGCGGGGGTCTAGCCAAAAACATTCAGTACTTC. This encodes CASSPGTSGGLAKNIQYF.